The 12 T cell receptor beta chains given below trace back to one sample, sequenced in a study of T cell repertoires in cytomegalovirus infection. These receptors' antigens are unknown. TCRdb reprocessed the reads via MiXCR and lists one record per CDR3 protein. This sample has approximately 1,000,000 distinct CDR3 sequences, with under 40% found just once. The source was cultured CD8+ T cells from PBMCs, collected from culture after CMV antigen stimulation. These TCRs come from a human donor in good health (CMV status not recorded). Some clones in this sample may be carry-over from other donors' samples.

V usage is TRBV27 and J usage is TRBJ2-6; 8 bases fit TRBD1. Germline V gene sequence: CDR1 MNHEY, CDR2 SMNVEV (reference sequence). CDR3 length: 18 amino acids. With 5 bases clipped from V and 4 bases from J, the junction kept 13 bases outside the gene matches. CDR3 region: CASSPRGQDLSGANVLTF. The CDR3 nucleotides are TGTGCCAGCAGTCCCCGGGGACAGGATCTCTCCGGGGCCAACGTCCTGACTTTC.

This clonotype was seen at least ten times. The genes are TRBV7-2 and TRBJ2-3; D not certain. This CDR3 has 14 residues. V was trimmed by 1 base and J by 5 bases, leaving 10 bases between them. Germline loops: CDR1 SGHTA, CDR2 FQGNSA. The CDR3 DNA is TGTGCCAGCAGCTTAGGAGCGTTGGGAGATACGCAGTATTTT. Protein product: CASSLGALGDTQYF.

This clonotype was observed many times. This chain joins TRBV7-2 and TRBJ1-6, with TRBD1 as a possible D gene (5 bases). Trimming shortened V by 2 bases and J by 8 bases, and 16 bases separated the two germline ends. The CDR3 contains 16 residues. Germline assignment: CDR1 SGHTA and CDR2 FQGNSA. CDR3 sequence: CASSLRRRAEDSPLHF. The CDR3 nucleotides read TGTGCCAGCAGCTTAAGGCGCAGGGCAGAGGATTCACCCCTCCACTTT.

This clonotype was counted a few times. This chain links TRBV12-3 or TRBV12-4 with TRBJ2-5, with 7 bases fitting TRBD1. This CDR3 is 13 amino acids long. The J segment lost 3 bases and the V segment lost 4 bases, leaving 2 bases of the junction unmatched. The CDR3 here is CASSSTGEETQYF. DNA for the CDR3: TGTGCCAGCAGTTCCACAGGGGAAGAGACCCAGTACTTC.

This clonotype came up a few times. In DNA form, the CDR3 reads TGTGCCAGCAGACTAACAGGGCAGAACACTGAAGCTTTCTTT. Its translation: CASRLTGQNTEAFF. The V gene is TRBV6-8, the J gene TRBJ1-1, with D possibly TRBD1 on 6 matching bases. Trimming took 6 bases from V and 1 from J, leaving 12 bases between them. Germline V gene sequence: CDR1 MNHGY, CDR2 SAAAGT. The CDR3 has 14 residues.

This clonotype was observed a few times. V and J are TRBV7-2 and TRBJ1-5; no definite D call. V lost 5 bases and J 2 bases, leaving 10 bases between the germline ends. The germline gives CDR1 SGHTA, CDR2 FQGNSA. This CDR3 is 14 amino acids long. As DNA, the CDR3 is TGTGCCAGCAGCCGTGCCCCTCGCAATCAGCCCCAGCATTTT. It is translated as CASSRAPRNQPQHF.

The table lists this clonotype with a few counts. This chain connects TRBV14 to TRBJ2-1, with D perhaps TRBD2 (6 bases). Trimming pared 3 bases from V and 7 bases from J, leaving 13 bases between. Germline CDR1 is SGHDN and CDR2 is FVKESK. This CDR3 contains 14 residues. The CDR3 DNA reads TGTGCCAGCAGCCAGTGGAGGAGGGGAAATGAGCAGTTCTTC. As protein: CASSQWRRGNEQFF.

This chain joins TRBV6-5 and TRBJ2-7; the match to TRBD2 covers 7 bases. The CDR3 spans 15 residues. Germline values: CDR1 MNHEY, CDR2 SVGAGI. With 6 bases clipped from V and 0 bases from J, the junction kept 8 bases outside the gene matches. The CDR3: CASRPPGGSSYEQYV. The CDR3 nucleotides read TGTGCCAGCAGACCACCCGGGGGGAGCTCCTACGAGCAGTACGTC.

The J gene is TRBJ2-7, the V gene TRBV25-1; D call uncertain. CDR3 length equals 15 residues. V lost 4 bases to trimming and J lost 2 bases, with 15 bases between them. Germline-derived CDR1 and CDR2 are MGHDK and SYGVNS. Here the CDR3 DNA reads TGTGCCAGCAGTGCCGAACGATCTCAGGCCTACGAGCAGTACTTC. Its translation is CASSAERSQAYEQYF.

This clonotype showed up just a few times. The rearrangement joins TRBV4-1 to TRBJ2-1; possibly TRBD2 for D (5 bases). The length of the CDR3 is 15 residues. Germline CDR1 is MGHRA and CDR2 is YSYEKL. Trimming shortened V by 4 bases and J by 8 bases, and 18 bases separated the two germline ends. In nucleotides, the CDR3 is TGCGCCAGCAGCCCCCCGGGGAACCTGTACGATGAGCAGTTCTTC. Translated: CASSPPGNLYDEQFF.

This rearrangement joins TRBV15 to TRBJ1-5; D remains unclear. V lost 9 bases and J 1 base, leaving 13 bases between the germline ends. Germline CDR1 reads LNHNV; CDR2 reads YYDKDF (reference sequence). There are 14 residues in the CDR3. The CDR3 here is CATTESGSNQPQHF. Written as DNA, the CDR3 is TGTGCCACAACAGAGTCGGGGAGCAATCAGCCCCAGCATTTT.

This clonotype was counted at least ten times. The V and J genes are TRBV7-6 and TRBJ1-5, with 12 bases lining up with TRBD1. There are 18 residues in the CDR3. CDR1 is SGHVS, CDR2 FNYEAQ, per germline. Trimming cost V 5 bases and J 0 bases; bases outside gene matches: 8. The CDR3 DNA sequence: TGTGCCAGCAGCCTCGGGACAGGGGGCGAATATAGCAATCAGCCCCAGCATTTT. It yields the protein CASSLGTGGEYSNQPQHF.